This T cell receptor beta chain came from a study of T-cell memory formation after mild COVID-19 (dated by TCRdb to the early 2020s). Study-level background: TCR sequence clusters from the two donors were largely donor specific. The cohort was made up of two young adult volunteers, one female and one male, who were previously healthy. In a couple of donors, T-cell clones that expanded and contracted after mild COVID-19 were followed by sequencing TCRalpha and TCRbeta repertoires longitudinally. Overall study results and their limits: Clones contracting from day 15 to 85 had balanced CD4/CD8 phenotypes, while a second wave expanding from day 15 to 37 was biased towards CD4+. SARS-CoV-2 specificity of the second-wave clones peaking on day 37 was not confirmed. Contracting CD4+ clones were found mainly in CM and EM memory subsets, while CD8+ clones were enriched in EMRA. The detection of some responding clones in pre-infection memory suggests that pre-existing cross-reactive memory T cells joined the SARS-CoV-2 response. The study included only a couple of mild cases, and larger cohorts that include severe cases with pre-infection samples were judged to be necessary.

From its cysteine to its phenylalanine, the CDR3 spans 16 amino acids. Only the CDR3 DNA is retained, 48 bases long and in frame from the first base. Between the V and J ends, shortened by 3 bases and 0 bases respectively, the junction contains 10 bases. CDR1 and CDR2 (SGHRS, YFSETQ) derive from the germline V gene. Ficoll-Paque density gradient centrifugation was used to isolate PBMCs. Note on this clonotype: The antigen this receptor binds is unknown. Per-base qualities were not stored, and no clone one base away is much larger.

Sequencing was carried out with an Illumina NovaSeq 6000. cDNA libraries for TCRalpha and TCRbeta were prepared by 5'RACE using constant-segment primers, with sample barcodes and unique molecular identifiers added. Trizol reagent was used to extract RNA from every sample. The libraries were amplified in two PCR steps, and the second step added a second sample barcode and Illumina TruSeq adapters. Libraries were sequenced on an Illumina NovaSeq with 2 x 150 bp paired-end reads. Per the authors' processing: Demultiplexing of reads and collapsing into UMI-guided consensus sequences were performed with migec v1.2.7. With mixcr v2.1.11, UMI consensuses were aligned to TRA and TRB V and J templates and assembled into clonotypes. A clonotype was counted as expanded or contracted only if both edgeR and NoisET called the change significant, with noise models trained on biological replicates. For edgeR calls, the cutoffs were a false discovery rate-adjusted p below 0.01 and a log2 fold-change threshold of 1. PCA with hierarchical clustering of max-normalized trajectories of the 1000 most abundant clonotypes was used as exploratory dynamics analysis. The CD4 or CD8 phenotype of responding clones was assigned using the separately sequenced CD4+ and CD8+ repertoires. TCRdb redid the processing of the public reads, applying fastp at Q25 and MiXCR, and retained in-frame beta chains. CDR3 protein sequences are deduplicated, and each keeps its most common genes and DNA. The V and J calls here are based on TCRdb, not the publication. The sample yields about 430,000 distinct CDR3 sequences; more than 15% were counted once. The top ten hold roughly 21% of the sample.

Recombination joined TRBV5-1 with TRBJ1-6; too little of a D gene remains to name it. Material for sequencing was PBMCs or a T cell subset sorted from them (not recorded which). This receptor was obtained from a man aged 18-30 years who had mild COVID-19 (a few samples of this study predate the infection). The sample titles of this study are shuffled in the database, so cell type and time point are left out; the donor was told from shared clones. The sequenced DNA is TGCGCCAGCAGCTCCTCCATGAGCTCCTATAATTCACCCCTCCACTTT. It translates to CASSSSMSSYNSPLHF.